The 10 T cell receptor beta chains below come from one sample, sequenced in a study of T cell responses to AZD1222 COVID-19 vaccine. Libraries were prepared by immunoSEQ multiplex PCR; TCRdb keeps only in-frame clonotypes and omits some of them. The sample holds tens of thousands of clones, 65% to 85% seen once. Sequencing used peripheral blood, obtained on day 0 of AZD1222 vaccination. The receptors here all came from an adult in good health.

This clone occurred once. The chain couples TRBV12-3 or TRBV12-4 to TRBJ1-2, with D maybe TRBD1 (6 bases). V shed 3 bases and J shed 7 bases, with 9 bases lying between them. There are 12 residues in the CDR3. The CDR3 coding sequence is TGTGCCAGCAGTTTCGGGGGGCTTGGCTACACCTTC. Its protein product is CASSFGGLGYTF.

The rearrangement joins TRBV5-1 to TRBJ1-6; 12 nucleotides agree with TRBD1. CDR1 is SGHRS and CDR2 is YFSETQ in the germline V gene. The CDR3 runs to 14 residues. Trimming cost V 5 bases and J 10 bases; bases outside gene matches: 4. CDR3 amino acids: CASRGTGGGSPLHF. The DNA for the CDR3 is TGCGCCAGCAGGGGGACAGGGGGCGGCTCACCCCTCCACTTT.

The chain is built from TRBV5-5 and TRBJ1-2; unclear D gene. Germline V gene lookup returns CDR1 SGHKS and CDR2 YYEKEE (reference sequence). The CDR3 covers 12 residues. The V gene lost 0 bases and the J gene lost 8 bases, with 8 bases spanning the gap. CDR3 bases: TGTGCCAGCAGCTTGGCCCTGGGCGGCTACACCTTC. It encodes CASSLALGGYTF.

This chain uses TRBV21-1 with TRBJ1-2; no DNA check was done on the table's D call, TRBD1. TRBV21-1 is shown as a pseudogene. This CDR3 region has 17 residues. DNA for the CDR3: TGTGCCAGCAGCAAAGAAAGGGGACAGGGAAATCACTATGGCTACACCTTC. Amino acids: CASSKERGQGNHYGYTF.

This chain connects TRBV29-1 to TRBJ2-7; TRBD1 matches at 8 bases. CDR1 is SQVTM and CDR2 is ANQGSEA in the germline V gene. The V gene end was trimmed by 3 bases and the J gene end by 5 bases; junction bases not matched to a gene: 9. The CDR3 runs to 14 residues. In DNA, the CDR3 is TGCAGCGTTGAGCGCAACGGACAGGGTAACGAGCAGTACTTC. This sequence encodes CSVERNGQGNEQYF.

The V call is TRBV7-9, the J call TRBJ1-2; the D gene is possibly TRBD1 (5 bases). The CDR3 runs to 14 residues. Deletions cut 3 bases from V and 6 bases from J, with 14 bases between. In germline, CDR1 is SEHNR, CDR2 FQNEAQ (reference sequence). The chain's CDR3 is CASSFSDRGDGYTF. As DNA, the CDR3 is TGTGCCAGCAGCTTCTCGGACCGGGGGGATGGCTACACCTTC.

The V gene is TRBV4-1, the J gene TRBJ1-5, with D maybe TRBD1 (6 bases). The CDR3 length is 15 residues. Between the trimmed V and J ends, which lost 1 base and 3 bases, there was a span of 10 bases. Germline CDR1 reads MGHRA; CDR2 reads YSYEKL. CDR3 in DNA: TGCGCCAGCAGCCAAGGCGACAGGTCCAATCAGCCCCAGCATTTT. Translated, it gives CASSQGDRSNQPQHF.

This clone was found once. CDR3 bases: TGCGCCAGCAGCATAGGACAGATTAACACTGAAGCTTTCTTT. Its translation: CASSIGQINTEAFF. The chain links TRBV5-1 to TRBJ1-1; maybe TRBD1 (6 bases). The V and J ends lost 4 bases and 2 bases respectively, with 12 bases between them. The CDR3 covers 14 residues. Germline-derived CDR1 and CDR2 are SGHRS and YFSETQ.

The V call is TRBV6-1, the J call TRBJ1-2; D possibly corresponds to TRBD1 (5 bases). With 2 bases removed from V and 2 bases from J, the gap between germline ends came to 12 bases. Germline V gives CDR1 MNHNS, CDR2 SASEGT. CDR3 length: 15 residues. The CDR3 DNA is TGTGCCAGCAGTGAATCACCCTGGGACAACTATGGCTACACCTTC. Its protein product is CASSESPWDNYGYTF.

The chain is built from TRBV7-7 and TRBJ2-1; 10 nucleotides align to TRBD2. CDR1 is SSHAT, CDR2 FNYEAQ, per germline (reference sequence). The CDR3 covers 14 residues. V lost 3 bases and J lost 9; bases outside the gene matches: 5. This CDR3 reads CASSLSGGAVEQFF. In nucleotides, the CDR3 is TGTGCCAGCAGCTTGAGCGGGGGGGCTGTTGAGCAGTTCTTC.